This T cell receptor (beta chain) appears in the sequencing data of a study of a mutant IDH1 vaccine in newly diagnosed glioma. The time point denotes: week 47, end of study. Each dose of the vaccine consisted of 300 ug of mutant IDH1 20-mer peptide, with topical imiquimod. Generated by immunoSEQ multiplex PCR, the TCRdb table keeps only in-frame clones and is missing some. The sample carries approximately 35,000 clones, around nine tenths recorded once. The germline V and J ends were trimmed by 1 base and 7 bases, with 4 bases remaining between them. CDR1 and CDR2 (germline): SGHVS, FQNEAQ. The length of the CDR3 is 12 residues. A note on this clone: Its target is not known.

The V gene is TRBV7-8, the J gene TRBJ1-4; D unclear. The receptor was derived from a woman between 40 and 50 years old with glioma. This specimen was PBMCs, taken from a glioma patient whose treatment included an IDH1 peptide vaccine. CDR3 protein: CASSLGGEKLFF. The CDR3 DNA reads TGTGCCAGCAGCTTAGGAGGTGAAAAACTGTTTTTT.